The clone carrying this TCR beta chain has a handful of counts. The sample belongs to a study of control samples from healthy donors and cancer patients. V shed 7 bases and J 9 bases; nucleotides not matched to a gene: 7. The V gene's germline CDR1 is MNHEY and CDR2 SVGAGI. This CDR3 contains 13 residues. Repertoires were generated with immunoSEQ multiplex PCR, while TCRdb's copy carries only in-frame clones and drops some. The sample includes around 75,000 clones, 85% to 95% seen only once; the top ten take almost 6%. The specimen sequenced was blood. This sequence originates from an older woman in good health. The V gene is TRBV6-5, the J gene TRBJ1-5, with 9 bases that match TRBD1. As DNA, the CDR3 is TGTGCCAGCACCGGGACAGGGAACGGGCCCCAGCATTTT. This encodes CASTGTGNGPQHF.